The count of the clone carrying this T cell receptor beta chain is one. The CDR3 runs 12 residues. The germline V gene has CDR1 SGHTA and CDR2 FQGNSA. This PCR relied on a set of 60 Vbeta primers and 13 Jbeta primers. Data came from immunoSEQ multiplex PCR; TCRdb stores just in-frame clones and leaves some out. The data show some 180,000 clones, around 80% seen once. This sample was taken from a study of cytomegalovirus exposure and HLA in healthy donors. What was sequenced was PBMCs. The V call is TRBV7-2, the J call TRBJ2-5; D is unresolved. The DNA end lines up better with TRBJ2-7; the J call may be wrong. The clonotype comes from a woman aged 25 to 39 in good health and CMV-seropositive. The CDR3 nucleotides are TGTGCCAGCAGCTTATCACCCTACGAGCAGTACTTC. It translates to CASSLSPYEQYF.